This T cell receptor beta chain was retrieved from a study of T-cell reconstitution after alpha-beta-depleted transplantation in children. The TCRbeta library incorporated unique molecular identifiers. MiXCR, run by TCRdb on the PCR reads, gives a single entry per CDR3 protein. The sample holds roughly 200,000 distinct CDR3 sequences, 7% to 9% seen once. The ends lost 1 base at V and 7 bases at J; junction bases unmatched: 7. CDR1 and CDR2 from the germline V gene are DFQATT and SNEGSKA (reference sequence). The CDR3 runs to 14 residues. The receptor was isolated from a male patient between 2 and 10 years old who had a stem cell transplant for acute myeloid leukemia, so the T cells may come from the graft donor. The starting material was PBMCs, mostly from graft donor cells, obtained 360 days after TCRalphabeta/CD19-depleted stem cell transplant. The chain joins TRBV20-1 to TRBJ2-1; 7 bases fit TRBD1. This chain's CDR3 is CSARGGTEQNEQFF. CDR3 bases: TGCAGTGCTAGAGGAGGGACAGAACAAAATGAGCAGTTCTTC.